This T cell receptor (beta chain) was observed in a study of blood T cell repertoires in COVID-19. Study as a whole: From T cells, B-cell-depleted T cells, or PBMCs came the material, which was cDNA or gDNA.

In the original processing: Estimation of nucleated cell counts relied on the amplification of reference gene primers. Method: immunoSEQ multiplex PCR; TCRdb's copy keeps in-frame clones and lacks some. V, J and clone size are those of that table, while D and trimming were read from the DNA. The repertoire holds 150,000 to 200,000 clones, around 84% seen once, with about 16% in the top ten. Only one count was recorded for this clone. The CDR3 runs to 14 residues. CDR1 is LNHDA, CDR2 SQIVND, per germline (reference sequence). The germline V and J ends were trimmed by 1 base and 2 bases, with 8 bases remaining between them. Grouping used clinical history reported by participants in a survey and questionnaire.

This clonotype originated in a man in his forties or fifties who had recovered from COVID-19. This chain uses TRBV19 with TRBJ1-2; D ambiguous. Sequenced material: PBMCs or T cells enriched from blood (not recorded which). In nucleotides, the CDR3 is TGTGCCAGTAGTATAGTACCGGGGAACTATGGCTACACCTTC. This gives the protein CASSIVPGNYGYTF.